This TCR beta chain was captured in a study of CD8+CD57+ T cells in acquired aplastic anemia. Study-wide results and caveats: Found in both controls and patients were approximately 29 CD8+ CDR3 sequences.

This clonotype has ten or more counts. Its antigen is not identified. Only patients with CD8+CD57+ cell expansion on flow cytometry were chosen for sequencing. CDR3 and TCR beta VDJ profiling relied on genomic DNA as the template. TCRdb used MiXCR to reprocess the reads, holding one entry per CDR3 protein. The table includes roughly 500,000 distinct CDR3 sequences, around 32% detected once. This CDR3 spans 14 amino acids. The V and J ends lost 4 bases and 10 bases, in that order; junction bases with no gene match: 4. The germline V gene encodes CDR1 SGHVS and CDR2 FNYEAQ. The source of this sequence is a human donor with aplastic anemia. Material for sequencing was sorted CD4+, CD8+, or CD8+CD57+ T cells (not recorded which) from PBMCs. This rearrangement joins TRBV7-6 to TRBJ1-6, with 10 bases identical to TRBD1. CDR3 in DNA: TGTGCCAGCAGCTCAAGGGACAGGGGATCACCCCTCCACTTT. Translated: CASSSRDRGSPLHF.